This T cell receptor (beta chain) was retrieved from a study of cytomegalovirus exposure and HLA in healthy donors. For the study at large: There were about 85 million unique TCRs (from HLA-typed donors) in an early data release. Study results and limitations: The analysis excluded some indistinguishable V segments, including TRBV6-2 and TRBV6-3. An observed cluster of highly shared sequence variants was recorded as a likely sequencing artifact.

To note about this clone: Its cognate antigen is unknown.

The CDR3 is made up of 15 amino acids. Germline V gene data show CDR1 as MDHEN and CDR2 as SYDVKM. The V gene end was trimmed by 5 bases and the J gene end by 4 bases; junction bases not matched to a gene: 7. Both 60 Vbeta primers and 13 Jbeta primers went into the PCR. Profiled with immunoSEQ multiplex PCR; TCRdb holds only in-frame clones, not every one. The sample holds some 130,000 clones, approximately 84% seen once. Specimen: PBMCs. V usage is TRBV28 and J usage is TRBJ1-5, with 8 bases aligning to TRBD1. The sequence came from a woman aged 40 to 50 in good health and CMV-seronegative. CDR3: CASSARTGTNQPQHF. The CDR3 DNA reads TGTGCCAGCAGTGCCCGGACAGGGACAAATCAGCCCCAGCATTTT.